This entry describes one TCR beta chain. Here immunoSEQ multiplex PCR was the method, and the copy in TCRdb shows in-frame clones only, minus some. The sample yields around 100,000 clones, nearly 85% seen once. The data belong to a study of blood T cell repertoires in COVID-19. The overall study: The cDNA or gDNA used as material had been derived from T cells, B-cell-depleted T cells, or PBMCs.

With 5 bases clipped from V and 3 bases from J, the junction kept 3 bases outside the gene matches. The CDR3 has 14 amino acids. Germline CDR1 and CDR2: SGHRS and YFSETQ. The chain employs TRBV5-1 and TRBJ2-2; 8 nucleotides match TRBD2. Sequencing was done on a sample of peripheral blood. The clonotype originates from a human donor in a cohort sampled during active or convalescent COVID-19. CDR3 bases: TGCGCCAGCAGTGATAGCGGGGACACCGGGGAGCTGTTTTTT. Protein: CASSDSGDTGELFF.